Below, 24 T cell receptor beta chains from the same sample are listed, as sequenced in a study of blood T cell repertoires in COVID-19. Sequenced by immunoSEQ multiplex PCR; TCRdb stores in-frame clones only, minus some. The top ten clones hold roughly 2.9% of a sample with 180,000 or so clones, roughly nine tenths of them seen once. The sequencing sample was made of peripheral blood. The receptors here all came from a woman in her twenties or thirties with active or convalescent COVID-19.

V gene TRBV6-6 combines with J gene TRBJ1-4; D is undetermined. The V end was cut by 6 bases, the J end by 7 bases, with 18 bases between. CDR1 and CDR2 from the germline V gene are MNHNY and SVGAGI (reference sequence). CDR3 length: 15 residues. CDR3 DNA sequence: TGTGCCAGCAGCCTCGGGAACCCTGGAGTTGAAAAACTGTTTTTT. It encodes CASSLGNPGVEKLFF.

The CDR3 nucleotides are TGTGCCAGTAGTAATCCGTCGAGCGGGAACACCGGGGAGCTGTTTTTT. This codes for CASSNPSSGNTGELFF. The chain employs TRBV19 and TRBJ2-2; D may be TRBD2 (5 bases). Deletions cut 4 bases from V and 1 base from J, with 13 bases between. Germline assignment: CDR1 LNHDA and CDR2 SQIVND (reference sequence). This CDR3 has 16 residues.

The CDR3 reads CASNDRINSPLHF. The CDR3 DNA is TGTGCCAGCAATGACAGAATTAATTCACCCCTCCACTTT. This chain uses TRBV28 with TRBJ1-6, with a possible D match to TRBD1 (5 bases). The CDR3 totals 13 residues. V was shortened by 7 bases and J by 6 bases, with 10 bases between the two germline ends. The V gene's germline CDR1 is MDHEN and CDR2 SYDVKM.

The chain employs TRBV7-6 and TRBJ1-6, with D perhaps TRBD1 (6 bases). With 4 bases removed from V and 4 bases from J, the gap between germline ends came to 14 bases. This CDR3 region has 16 residues. CDR1 SGHVS and CDR2 FNYEAQ come from the germline V gene. The CDR3 sequence is CASSSRGAEYNSPLHF. For the CDR3, the DNA is TGTGCCAGCAGCTCTCGGGGGGCAGAGTATAATTCACCCCTCCACTTT.

The rearrangement links TRBV6-6 to TRBJ2-7; 9 bases are shared with TRBD2. Trimming removed 2 bases from V and 3 bases from J; junction bases left unmatched: 8. The CDR3 is 16 amino acids. Looked up from germline, CDR1 is MNHNY and CDR2 is SVGAGI (reference sequence). The CDR3 region is CASSYPGVAGDYEQYF. The CDR3, as DNA: TGTGCCAGCAGTTACCCGGGGGTAGCGGGAGACTACGAGCAGTACTTC.

The chain links TRBV5-8 to TRBJ2-7; TRBD1 might be the D (5 bases). The CDR3 is 13 amino acids. CDR1 and CDR2 from the germline V gene are SGHTS and YDEGEE. Trimming removed 9 bases from V and 3 bases from J, with 16 bases in between. CDR3 residues: CATMDTWNYEQYF. CDR3 DNA sequence: TGTGCCACCATGGACACCTGGAACTACGAGCAGTACTTC.

The V gene is TRBV2, the J gene TRBJ1-2, with TRBD1 identical over 11 bases. CDR1 and CDR2 (germline): SNHLY, FYNNEI. Losses at the gene ends were 6 bases for V and 4 bases for J; bases not matched to a gene: 10. The CDR3 length is 16 residues. CDR3 in DNA: TGTGCCAGCAGCCGGGACAGGGGGGTCGTGGGCTATGGCTACACCTTC. It specifies CASSRDRGVVGYGYTF.

The rearrangement links TRBV7-9 to TRBJ1-5; TRBD1 aligns across 8 bases. Germline V lookup: CDR1 SEHNR, CDR2 FQNEAQ (reference sequence). The CDR3 loop spans 14 amino acids. Trimming removed 5 bases from V and 5 bases from J; junction bases left unmatched: 5. CDR3 in amino acids: CASSTDRVHQPQHF. CDR3 nucleotide sequence: TGTGCCAGCAGCACGGACAGGGTCCATCAGCCCCAGCATTTT.

V and J are TRBV27 and TRBJ2-7; D uncertain. CDR1 and CDR2 from the germline V gene are MNHEY and SMNVEV (reference sequence). The CDR3 runs 13 residues. Trimming cost V 5 bases and J 2 bases, with 10 bases left between them. CDR3 DNA: TGTGCCAGCAGTGTTACTGGTCCCTACGAGCAGTACTTC. Its protein product is CASSVTGPYEQYF.

The genes are TRBV3-1 (or the pseudogene TRBV3-2) and TRBJ1-5; D is uncertain. The CDR3 runs to 14 residues. Trimming stripped 0 bases from V and 5 bases from J, with 8 bases between. Germline loops: CDR1 LGHDT, CDR2 YNNKEL (reference sequence). CDR3 loop: CASSQDLADQPQHF. The DNA for the CDR3 is TGTGCCAGCAGCCAAGATCTTGCGGATCAGCCCCAGCATTTT.

This chain connects TRBV7-9 to TRBJ1-5, with D possibly TRBD1 on 6 matching bases. V lost 1 base and J lost 7, with 11 bases in between. Germline V gene data show CDR1 as SEHNR and CDR2 as FQNEAQ (reference sequence). CDR3 length equals 14 residues. CDR3 sequence (DNA): TGTGCCAGCAGCTTAGAGGGGGAAAGGCAGCCCCAGCATTTT. Protein: CASSLEGERQPQHF.

The chain carries TRBV19 and TRBJ2-1; D gene uncertain. V was pared by 5 bases and J by 0 bases, with 11 bases between. This CDR3 is built from 15 residues. CDR1 and CDR2 (germline): LNHDA, SQIVND (reference sequence). The CDR3 nucleotides read TGTGCCAGTAGTCCCCGCTGGAGCTCCTACAATGAGCAGTTCTTC. This sequence encodes CASSPRWSSYNEQFF.

V is TRBV2 and J is TRBJ2-7, with D possibly being TRBD1 (5 bases). CDR1 SNHLY and CDR2 FYNNEI come from the germline V gene. The germline V and J ends were trimmed by 4 bases and 3 bases, with 10 bases remaining between them. This CDR3 has 13 residues. CDR3 in DNA: TGTGCCAGCAGTGCCCCGGACAACTACGAGCAGTACTTC. It encodes CASSAPDNYEQYF.

The chain's CDR3 is CASRAGSTDTQYF. DNA of the CDR3: TGTGCCAGCAGAGCCGGGAGCACAGATACGCAGTATTTT. The chain uses TRBV3-1 (or the pseudogene TRBV3-2) and TRBJ2-3; D is unresolved. The CDR3 has 13 amino acids. CDR1 and CDR2 (germline): LGHDT, YNNKEL (reference sequence). V dropped 6 bases and J dropped 0 bases, with 7 bases sitting between them.

The V gene is TRBV23-1, the J gene TRBJ2-7, with 8 bases fitting TRBD2. TRBV23-1 is labeled an ORF, and its function is uncertain. CDR3 length: 18 residues. V shed 0 bases and J 0 bases; nucleotides not matched to a gene: 10. CDR3 bases: TGCGCCAGCAGTCAATCCTATGTCGCGGGGGGTACCTCCTACGAGCAGTACTTC. Translated, it gives CASSQSYVAGGTSYEQYF.

This chain links TRBV18 with TRBJ2-5, with 7 bases fitting TRBD2. With V trimmed by 2 bases and J by 3 bases, 9 bases remained unmatched. Per germline, CDR1 KGHSH and CDR2 LQKENI. The length of the CDR3 is 16 residues. The CDR3 reads CASSPLAGRTEETQYF. CDR3 DNA: TGTGCCAGCTCACCATTAGCGGGTCGAACCGAAGAGACCCAGTACTTC.

CDR3: CSVLLTQEQYF. The CDR3, as DNA: TGCAGCGTCCTCTTAACCCAGGAGCAGTACTTC. The chain links TRBV29-1 to TRBJ2-7, with no clear D. The CDR3 covers 11 residues. Germline V gene sequence: CDR1 SQVTM, CDR2 ANQGSEA. V shed 6 bases and J shed 7 bases, with 13 bases lying between them.

The gene calls are TRBV2 and TRBJ2-2; the match to TRBD1 covers 9 bases. J lost 3 bases, V lost 5 bases, and 4 bases had no gene match. The germline CDR1 and CDR2 sequences are SNHLY and FYNNEI. The CDR3 consists of 15 residues. The CDR3 nucleotides are TGTGCCAGCAGTAGGGGACAGGGCTACACCGGGGAGCTGTTTTTT. Translation gives CASSRGQGYTGELFF.

The chain joins TRBV9 to TRBJ2-1, with 9 bases lining up with TRBD2. V was pared by 3 bases and J by 2 bases, with 6 bases of the junction left unmatched. The germline V gene has CDR1 SGDLS and CDR2 YYNGEE. This CDR3 has 16 amino acids. In DNA form, the CDR3 reads TGTGCCAGCAGCGCACGAGCTAGCGGGGCCTACAATGAGCAGTTCTTC. Translation gives CASSARASGAYNEQFF. The full variable domain, completed using reference TRBV9 and TRBJ2-1, is DSGVTQTPKHLITATGQRVTLRCSPRSGDLSVYWYQQSLDQGLQFLIQYYNGEERAKGNILERFSAQQFPDLHSELNLSSLELGDSALYFCASSARASGAYNEQFFGPGTRLTVL.

The rearrangement joins TRBV18 to TRBJ1-3; 7 nucleotides line up with TRBD1. The V segment lost 4 bases and the J segment 3 bases; nucleotides outside the gene matches: 6. CDR3 size: 15 residues. Germline lookup yields CDR1 KGHSH and CDR2 LQKENI. The DNA of the CDR3 is TGTGCCAGCTCACGCCAGGGGGAGATTGGAAACACCATATATTTT. Protein: CASSRQGEIGNTIYF.

This clone has only a few counts. The rearrangement joins TRBV7-9 to TRBJ1-2; weak D call: TRBD1 (6 bases). CDR3 length: 14 residues. Trimming stripped 1 base from V and 2 bases from J, with 8 bases between. Germline CDR1 SEHNR, CDR2 FQNEAQ (reference sequence). Written as DNA, the CDR3 is TGTGCCAGCAGCTTAGGGACAGCCAACTATGGCTACACCTTC. As protein: CASSLGTANYGYTF.

V and J are TRBV18 and TRBJ1-1, with unresolved D. In germline, CDR1 is KGHSH, CDR2 LQKENI. The CDR3 spans 18 residues. V gave up 3 bases and J gave up 3 bases, with 23 bases separating them. The CDR3 protein is CASSPPRGSGELYTEAFF. As DNA, the CDR3 is TGTGCCAGCTCACCGCCCAGAGGGTCAGGAGAATTGTACACTGAAGCTTTCTTT.

This clone was picked up one time. CDR3 DNA sequence: TGTGCCAGTAGTCCGGGACTAGCGGGAGTAGGCGGGGAGCTGTTTTTT. As protein: CASSPGLAGVGGELFF. The rearrangement uses TRBV19 and TRBJ2-2, with TRBD2 matching 14 bases. The CDR3 is 16 amino acids. Germline V CDR1 and CDR2: LNHDA, SQIVND (reference sequence). V shed 5 bases and J 7 bases; nucleotides not matched to a gene: 6.

The chain has TRBV19 and TRBJ2-3; 8 bases align to TRBD1. The CDR3 has 16 residues. Germline V gives CDR1 LNHDA, CDR2 SQIVND (reference sequence). V shed 5 bases, J shed 1 base, and the junction held 8 bases outside the gene matches. CDR3 in amino acids: CASSARGLVGTDTQYF. The CDR3 DNA reads as TGTGCCAGTAGTGCCAGGGGGCTGGTCGGCACAGATACGCAGTATTTT.